Below are 5 T cell receptor beta chains sequenced from a single sample in a study of blood T cell repertoires in COVID-19. The table came from immunoSEQ multiplex PCR; TCRdb's copy has only in-frame clones and leaves some out. The repertoire has roughly 260,000 clones, 88% of them found once; the top ten carry 4%. The material sequenced was peripheral blood. All receptors derive from a man aged 60 to 69 who had recovered from COVID-19.

The J gene is TRBJ2-3, the V gene TRBV13; the D gene is possibly TRBD1 (5 bases). Trimming cost V 5 bases and J 2 bases, with 17 bases left between them. Germline loops: CDR1 PRHDT, CDR2 FYEKMQ (reference sequence). The CDR3 extends over 16 amino acids. The CDR3 DNA follows: TGTGCCAGCAGCCCCGGCGGTAGGGGATCCACAGATACGCAGTATTTT. This encodes CASSPGGRGSTDTQYF.

This clone was observed once. The chain links TRBV24-1 to TRBJ1-2; 10 bases are a match to TRBD1. The V segment lost 5 bases and the J segment 4 bases; nucleotides outside the gene matches: 6. The CDR3 is 15 amino acids. From germline, CDR1 is KGHDR and CDR2 SFDVKD. In DNA, the CDR3 is TGTGCCACCAGTGGTAGGGACAGGGGTATCTATGGCTACACCTTC. Translation: CATSGRDRGIYGYTF.

The chain links TRBV29-1 to TRBJ2-5, with TRBD1 matching over 7 bases. CDR3 length: 14 amino acids. Germline V gene sequence: CDR1 SQVTM, CDR2 ANQGSEA. V was pared by 5 bases and J by 5 bases, with 11 bases of the junction left unmatched. In DNA, the CDR3 is TGCAGCGTTATACCGACAGGGCCGTTCGAGACCCAGTACTTC. Protein product: CSVIPTGPFETQYF.

In this sample, this clone turned up a few times. CDR3 bases: TGCGCCAGCAGTGGCCCGAGACAAGGGGGAACCTACGAGCAGTACTTC. Its translation is CASSGPRQGGTYEQYF. The V gene is TRBV10-1, the J gene TRBJ2-7, with D possibly matching TRBD1 (6 bases). V lost 4 bases to trimming and J lost 2 bases, with 18 bases between them. The germline CDR1 and CDR2 sequences are WNHNN and SYGVQD (reference sequence). CDR3 length: 16 amino acids.

As regards this clone: One end of the junction does not line up with germline, which may come from a read error. The V and J genes are TRBV7-7 and TRBJ1-5; D is uncertain. Looked up from germline, CDR1 is SSHAT and CDR2 is FNYEAQ (reference sequence). This CDR3 spans 15 amino acids. Here the CDR3 reads CASSLATSGVQPQHF. CDR3 bases: TGTGCTAGCAGCTTGGCCACCAGCGGGGTTCAGCCCCAGCATTTT.